The clone carrying this TCR beta chain appeared a single time. Its target is not known. The sample originates from a study of radiotherapy plus CTLA-4 blockade in lung cancer. Study-wide background: Objective responses were documented in around 19% of patients, with disease control in about 29%.

Study-level findings and limits: Expansion of tumor-derived TCR clones was observed in blood after radiotherapy plus ipilimumab. Early shifts in blood T cell clones, with interferon-beta, reportedly predicted response best.

Focal radiation with ipilimumab CTLA-4 blockade was given to patients with chemo-refractory metastatic non-small-cell lung cancer. Trimming took off 6 bases at V and 3 bases at J, with 14 bases between the two ends. This CDR3 comprises 14 residues. The germline CDR1 and CDR2 sequences are SGHRS and YFSETQ. Here immunoSEQ multiplex PCR was the method, and the copy in TCRdb shows in-frame clones only, minus some. The sample records around 80,000 clones, around 86% being singletons. The rearrangement joins TRBV5-1 to TRBJ2-3; a weak D match, TRBD1 (6 bases). The sequence was collected from a human donor with non-small cell lung cancer who had stable disease on radiotherapy plus ipilimumab. The sequences come from peripheral blood, collected from a patient treated with radiotherapy plus ipilimumab. CDR3 sequence reads: CASNLLQGTDTQYF. CDR3 coding DNA: TGCGCCAGCAACCTCCTGCAGGGGACAGATACGCAGTATTTT. The variable domain in full, completed from reference TRBV5-1 and TRBJ2-3, reads KAGVTQTPRYLIKTRGQQVTLSCSPISGHRSVSWYQQTPGQGLQFLFEYFSETQRNKGNFPGRFSGRQFSNSRSEMNVSTLELGDSALYLCASNLLQGTDTQYFGPGTRLTVL.